This T cell receptor (beta chain) came from a study of shared clonotypes between healthy human individuals. Each cell subset's genomic DNA was divided evenly among several immunoSEQ plates. Assay used: immunoSEQ multiplex PCR; TCRdb lists only in-frame clones, some missing. In the table there are 2 million to 2.5 million clones, almost 96% of which are singletons. This clone was observed a single time. As yet, its antigen is unknown. With 2 bases removed from V and 4 bases from J, the gap between germline ends came to 9 bases. From germline, CDR1 is SGHTA and CDR2 FQGNSA. This CDR3 is 14 amino acids long. Broader study findings: Donor clonotype sharing was expected to depend on sequencing depth. Non-shared clonotypes had lower generation probabilities than those shared by all four donors.

The sequence derives from a man aged 18 to 29 in good health. Sequenced: naive CD4+ T cells sorted from blood. The subset here: CD45RA+ positively selected. The chain employs TRBV7-2 and TRBJ1-5; no definite D call. The CDR3 DNA reads TGTGCCAGCAGCTTAAAACTAGGTAATCAGCCCCAGCATTTT. It codes for CASSLKLGNQPQHF.